The rows below give T cell receptor beta chains drawn from one sample of a study of blood T cell repertoires in COVID-19. Clones were sequenced by immunoSEQ multiplex PCR, and TCRdb holds only the in-frame ones, with some missing. The sample has about 330,000 clones, roughly 90% seen once. The specimen sequenced was peripheral blood. The receptor set was obtained from a man younger than 40 with COVID-19, enrolled during active disease. Each CDR3 is given with its conserved first and last residue. A D gene is named only where the DNA matches it firmly. A clone size is listed for some rows: how often the clone was seen (once, few, many), or a class if it is expanded.

abundance	v_gene	j_gene	d_gene	CDR3nt	CDR3aa
.	TRBV24-1	TRBJ1-4	TRBD1	TGTGCCACCAGTGATTCGACAGGGGCATTACTGTTTTTT	CATSDSTGALLFF
.	TRBV19	TRBJ2-2	TRBD1	TGTGCCAGTAGGCGAGACAGGGGGTGGAACACCGGGGAGCTGTTTTTT	CASRRDRGWNTGELFF
.	TRBV2	TRBJ2-3	TRBD2	TGTGCCAGCACCCTACTAGCGGGAGGGCCAGGGGCAGATACGCAGTATTTT	CASTLLAGGPGADTQYF
.	TRBV11-2	TRBJ2-3	TRBD1	TGTGCCAGCAGCATCAGGGGGCTGGCAGATACGCAGTATTTT	CASSIRGLADTQYF
few	TRBV7-9	TRBJ2-1	TRBD2	TGTGCCAGCAGCGCGCGGGGGGCCTCCTACAATGAGCAGTTCTTC	CASSARGASYNEQFF
.	TRBV4-3	TRBJ2-7	TRBD2	TGCGCCAGCAGCCAAGAACCTAGCGGGGCCTACGAGCAGTACTTC	CASSQEPSGAYEQYF
once	TRBV5-1	TRBJ2-2	TRBD1	TGCGCCAGCAGCTCCCAAATCCTCTTCGGCGGGACAGGGCGCGCCTTGGGGGAGCTGTTTTTT	CASSSQILFGGTGRALGELFF
.	TRBV5-1	TRBJ2-6	.	TGCGCCAGCACCCGAATCGGGTCTGGGGCCAACGTCCTGACTTTC	CASTRIGSGANVLTF
.	TRBV6-5	TRBJ2-5	.	TGTGCCAGCAGTTTAGGGGCGGGGGAGACCCAGTACTTC	CASSLGAGETQYF
.	TRBV15	TRBJ2-7	TRBD2	TGTGCCACCAGCAGAGATCGATGGGACAGGGGAAAACTAGCGGGGGGGCCTGAGACCTACGAGCAGTACTTC	CATSRDRWDRGKLAGGPETYEQYF
.	TRBV4-2	TRBJ1-5	.	TGTGCCAGCAGCCAAGGGCCAGAGGTGAGCAATCAGCCCCAGCATTTT	CASSQGPEVSNQPQHF
.	TRBV6-5	TRBJ1-1	.	TGTGCCAGCCGAGCCCTAAACGTGAGGAGCACTGAAGCTTTCTTT	CASRALNVRSTEAFF
.	TRBV5-4	TRBJ2-5	TRBD1	TGTGCCAGCAGCTCGGGACAGACAAGAATCCAAGAGACCCAGTACTTC	CASSSGQTRIQETQYF
once	TRBV25-1	TRBJ2-4	TRBD1	TGTGCCAGCAGTGACTGGACAGGGGAAGCCAAAAACATTCAGTACTTC	CASSDWTGEAKNIQYF
.	TRBV10-2	TRBJ2-7	TRBD1	TGCGCCAGCATCCCTGGGACAGGAGGAACCCACGAGCAGTACTTC	CASIPGTGGTHEQYF
.	TRBV19	TRBJ2-5	TRBD1	TGTGCCAGTAGTATCCTTGGACAGGAAGAGACCCAGTACTTC	CASSILGQEETQYF
.	TRBV6-2/TRBV6-3	TRBJ1-1	.	TGTGCCAGCAGTCAGAACAGGGTTTGGGGCACTGAAGCTTTCTTT	CASSQNRVWGTEAFF
.	TRBV28	TRBJ2-6	.	TGTGCCAGCAGGACTACACATGGGGGGACTGGGGCCAACGTCCTGACTTTC	CASRTTHGGTGANVLTF
.	TRBV7-2	TRBJ2-7	TRBD2	TGTGCCAGCAGCTTAGAGCGGACTAGCGGGAGGTTACCCTACGAGCAGTACTTC	CASSLERTSGRLPYEQYF
once	TRBV5-4	TRBJ2-1	TRBD2	TGTGCCAGCAGGGGGGCCGGACTAGCGGGAGGCAAAACTTACAATGAGCAGTTCTTC	CASRGAGLAGGKTYNEQFF
.	TRBV6-2/TRBV6-3	TRBJ2-7	.	TGTGCCAGCAGTTTGAACAGGAACTACGAGCAGTACTTC	CASSLNRNYEQYF
.	TRBV7-3	TRBJ2-7	.	TGTGCCAGCAGCCCCCCGGGGGGCCTCGAGCAGTACTTC	CASSPPGGLEQYF
.	TRBV7-3	TRBJ2-7	.	TGTGCCAGCAGCCCGATGGGCTACCCCCCCTCCTACGAGCAGTACTTC	CASSPMGYPPSYEQYF
few	TRBV6-5	TRBJ1-2	.	TGTGCCAGCAGAGCTCGGTACAGGGATGGCTACACCTTC	CASRARYRDGYTF
once	TRBV28	TRBJ1-5	.	TGTGCCAGCAGTATACGAACAGGGAGCAATCAGCCCCAGCATTTT	CASSIRTGSNQPQHF
.	TRBV7-6	TRBJ1-2	TRBD1	TGTGCCAGCAGCTTAGCGGGCAGGGGGCGACCTAACTATGGCTACACCTTC	CASSLAGRGRPNYGYTF
.	TRBV4-2	TRBJ2-7	TRBD2	TGTGCCAGCAGCCAAGTTGGTAGCGGGAGGTTATACGAGCAGTACTTC	CASSQVGSGRLYEQYF
.	TRBV24-1	TRBJ1-2	.	TGTGCCACCAGTGATTTTTTTTTCCACAGGTCGGTTTCGGACACAGCTAACTATGGCTACACCTTC	CATSDFFFHRSVSDTANYGYTF
.	TRBV30	TRBJ2-2	.	TGTGCCTGGAGTACGACAGGAGGCACCGGGGAGCTGTTTTTT	CAWSTTGGTGELFF
few	TRBV5-4	TRBJ2-1	.	TGTGCCAGCAGCTTGGGGGGGGTGATACTTTCCTACAATGAGCAGTTCTTC	CASSLGGVILSYNEQFF
.	TRBV11-3	TRBJ2-1	.	TGTGCCAGCAGCTTACGGGGACAAATGCAGTTCTTC	CASSLRGQMQFF
.	TRBV6-4	TRBJ1-2	.	TGTGCCAGCCCACGACAGTATGGCTACACCTTC	CASPRQYGYTF
once	TRBV19	TRBJ2-7	TRBD1	TGTGCCAGTAGTATCCCGGGACAGGGCGAGCAGTACTTC	CASSIPGQGEQYF
.	TRBV5-6	TRBJ1-1	TRBD1	TGTGCCAGCAGCTTGCGGCAGGGGGCCCTTTTGGCTTTCTTT	CASSLRQGALLAFF
.	TRBV7-8	TRBJ2-7	TRBD2	TGTGCCAGCAGCTTAGCCCTAGCGGGAATGTACGAGCAGTACTTC	CASSLALAGMYEQYF
.	TRBV28	TRBJ2-7	TRBD2	TGTGCCAGCAGTTTCGCTAGCGGACACTCCTACGAGCAGTACTTC	CASSFASGHSYEQYF
.	TRBV7-3	TRBJ2-7	.	TGTGCCAGCAGAGGGGCTCCTACCTACGAGCAGTACTTC	CASRGAPTYEQYF
.	TRBV7-2	TRBJ2-3	.	TGTGCCAGCAGCCCCGGGACAACAGATACGCAGTATTTT	CASSPGTTDTQYF
.	TRBV11-1	TRBJ1-2	TRBD1	TGTGCCAGCAGCTTAGCGCGCGGGACAGGGACCTATGGCTACACCTTC	CASSLARGTGTYGYTF
.	TRBV6-2/TRBV6-3	TRBJ1-1	.	TGTGCCAGCAGTTATCGCGCGGGCTTAAGGAACACTGAAGCTTTCTTT	CASSYRAGLRNTEAFF
.	TRBV7-2	TRBJ1-3	.	TGTGCCAGCAGCTTAAACAGGATCCCTGGAAACACCATATATTTT	CASSLNRIPGNTIYF
.	TRBV25-1	TRBJ2-5	TRBD1	TGTGCCAGCCGTATACGGGACAGCATCCCCGGGGAGACCCAGTACTTC	CASRIRDSIPGETQYF
.	TRBV28	TRBJ1-5	.	TGTGCCAGCAGTTCTGCCCAGGGCAACAATCAGCCCCAGCATTTT	CASSSAQGNNQPQHF
.	TRBV30	TRBJ2-7	.	TGTGCCTGGACAGGGGCGGGGAGGGAGTACGAGCAGTACTTC	CAWTGAGREYEQYF
.	TRBV11-3	TRBJ2-2	.	TGTGCCAGCAGCTTAGATCGGTGGAGGACGAACACCGGGGAGCTGTTTTTT	CASSLDRWRTNTGELFF
.	TRBV5-1	TRBJ1-2	.	TGCGCCAGCAGCTTGGGGCCGTCTAACTATGGCTACACCTTC	CASSLGPSNYGYTF
.	TRBV28	TRBJ1-5	.	TGTGCCAGCAGTTTAGTGGGGGGAGATCAGCCCCAGCATTTT	CASSLVGGDQPQHF
.	TRBV7-3	TRBJ2-1	.	TGTGCCAGCAGCCCCGTAGCGGATCCTTACAATGAGCAGTTCTTC	CASSPVADPYNEQFF
.	TRBV6-2/TRBV6-3	TRBJ1-5	TRBD1	TGTGCCAGCAGCGATACAGGGGGGGGACAGCCCCAGCATTTT	CASSDTGGGQPQHF
.	TRBV28	TRBJ1-5	.	TGTGCCAGCAGTTTACGAATGGGGGGGAGCTTGGGCAATCAGCCCCAGCATTTT	CASSLRMGGSLGNQPQHF
.	TRBV7-3	TRBJ1-1	.	TGTGCCAGCAGCCTACACCTTCAGGGGAACACTGAAGCTTTCTTT	CASSLHLQGNTEAFF
.	TRBV27	TRBJ2-3	TRBD1	TGTGCCAGCAACCCCTTAAGAGCGGACAGGGAAACAGATACGCAGTATTTT	CASNPLRADRETDTQYF
.	TRBV19	TRBJ2-1	TRBD2	TGTGCCAGTAATCGGGGGGGCTCGGACAATGAGCAGTTCTTC	CASNRGGSDNEQFF